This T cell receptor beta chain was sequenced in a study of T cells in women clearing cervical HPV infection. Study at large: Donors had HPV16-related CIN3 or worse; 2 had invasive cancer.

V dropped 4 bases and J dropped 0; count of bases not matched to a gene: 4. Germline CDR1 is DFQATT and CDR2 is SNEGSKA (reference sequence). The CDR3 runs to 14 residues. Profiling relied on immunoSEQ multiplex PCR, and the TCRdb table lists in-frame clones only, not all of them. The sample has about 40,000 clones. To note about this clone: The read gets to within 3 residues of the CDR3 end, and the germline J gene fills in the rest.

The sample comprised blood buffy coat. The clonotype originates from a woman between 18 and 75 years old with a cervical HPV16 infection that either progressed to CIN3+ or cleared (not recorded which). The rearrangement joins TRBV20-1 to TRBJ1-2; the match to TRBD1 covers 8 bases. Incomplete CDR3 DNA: TGCAGTGCTACGGCGACAGGGGCTAACTATGGC. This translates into CSATATGANYG. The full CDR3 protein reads CSATATGANYGYTF.